This TCR beta chain was captured by sequencing in a study of cytomegalovirus exposure and HLA in healthy donors. CDR3 length: 14 amino acids. Trimming cost V 0 bases and J 7 bases, with 13 bases left between them. The germline V gene has CDR1 SQVTM and CDR2 ANQGSEA. PCR used 60 Vbeta primers and 13 Jbeta primers. The table came from immunoSEQ multiplex PCR; TCRdb's copy has only in-frame clones and leaves some out. Altogether 200,000 or so clones are present, roughly 74% being singletons, with the ten largest covering less than 6%. This receptor was obtained from a woman between 25 and 40 years old in good health and CMV-seropositive. Source material: PBMCs. The J gene is TRBJ2-1, the V gene TRBV29-1; D is undetermined. For the CDR3, the DNA is TGCAGCGTTGAAGATCCGAACAGTCAGAATGAGCAGTTCTTC. Translated: CSVEDPNSQNEQFF.